This entry features one TCR beta chain sequence. Its matching antigen is unknown. Study conclusions and caveats: Tumor memory CD4+ T cell TCR gene usage clustered with blood and lymph node memory CD4+ cells and lymph node naive CD4+ cells. Whole repertoires were not studied in the larger cohort, only one V-J beta rearrangement. Tumor-infiltrating Treg TCR alpha and beta sequences overlapped most with tumor naive CD4+ T cells, then blood naive.

Germline lookup yields CDR1 SGHTA and CDR2 FQGTGA. This CDR3 has 15 amino acids. V was clipped by 3 bases and J by 2 bases; unmatched bases: 6. Constant-region reverse primers amplified full-length variable regions, followed by semi-nested Nested Universal Primer A PCR. TCRdb processed the 5' RACE reads anew with MiXCR; each CDR3 protein has one entry. The table lists under 6,500 distinct CDR3 sequences, roughly 34% of them singletons. The sample consisted of naive CD4+ T cells sorted from a lymph node. Subset noted: naive CD4+ T cells, CD4+CD45RA+CD25-. This sequence joins TRBV7-3 and TRBJ1-1, with 7 bases identical to TRBD1. The TCR sequence derives from a female donor with breast cancer. CDR3 region: CASSLDGQVNTEAFF. Here the CDR3 DNA reads TGTGCCAGCAGCTTGGACGGACAGGTTAACACTGAAGCTTTCTTT.